One T cell receptor beta chain is described in this entry. Other DNA sequences in the sample encode the same CDR3. The PCR ran on 60 Vbeta and 13 Jbeta primers. TCRdb's table, derived via immunoSEQ multiplex PCR, lists solely in-frame clones and lacks some. The table records some 180,000 clones, around 78% of them present only once. These data belong to a study of cytomegalovirus exposure and HLA in healthy donors. The V and J ends lost 6 bases and 6 bases, in that order; junction bases with no gene match: 3. The CDR3 loop spans 12 amino acids. Germline assignment: CDR1 ENHRY and CDR2 SYGVKD. The source material was PBMCs. The receptor's source is a woman younger than 45 in good health and CMV-seropositive. The chain recombines TRBV10-3 with TRBJ2-3; TRBD2 matches 7 bases. Here the CDR3 reads CAIRAGGDTQYF. The CDR3 DNA sequence: TGTGCCATCAGGGCCGGGGGGGATACGCAGTATTTT.